This TCR beta chain was recovered during a study of vaccination and CD4 T cells after COVID-19. Study background: Sampling post-COVID took place a median 101 days after diagnosis (range 35 to 161). Taking of post-vaccine samples occurred a median about 70 days after dose two (range 14 to 241).

CDR3 size: 15 residues. Trimming cost V 4 bases and J 9 bases, with 20 bases left between them. CDR1 is SGHKS, CDR2 YYEKEE, per germline (reference sequence). Treatment indicated: approximately nine-day PBMC culture with coronavirus spike peptide pools or control peptides (ViraFEST assay). Negative selection enriched CD4+ T cells from cultures at 9 to 10 days. The Oncomine TCR Beta short-read assay sequenced DNA from cultured CD4+ T cells. TCRdb itself ran the PCR reads through MiXCR, one entry per CDR3 protein. The table lists approximately 14,000 distinct CDR3 sequences, 25% to 30% of them singletons, with 7% to 10% in the top ten. In its sample, this clonotype was seen a few times. Its antigen remains unidentified.

Sample: CD4+ T cells from blood, cultured in vitro. The sequence was collected from a human donor who had recovered from COVID-19. The V call is TRBV5-5, the J call TRBJ2-1; D possibly matches TRBD1 or TRBD2 (6 bases each). The CDR3 sequence is CASSPYGGLSTEQFF. Written as DNA, the CDR3 is TGTGCCAGCAGCCCTTATGGGGGGCTGAGTACTGAGCAGTTCTTC.